Each of the 26 T cell receptor beta chains below was sequenced from the same sample in a study of blood T cell repertoires in COVID-19. Only in-frame clones appear in the TCRdb table, and some are missing; sequencing was by immunoSEQ multiplex PCR. The sample consists of over 110,000 clones, around 79% of them appearing once. The sequencing input was peripheral blood. Every receptor here comes from a man between 60 and 75 years old with acute or convalescent COVID-19.

The CDR3 region is CAGTSGHANTEAFF. The CDR3 DNA reads as TGTGCCGGGACTTCTGGACACGCGAACACTGAAGCTTTCTTT. The J gene is TRBJ1-1, the V gene TRBV6-5, with D perhaps TRBD1 (5 bases). The CDR3 has 14 residues. The germline V and J ends were trimmed by 11 bases and 1 base, with 17 bases remaining between them. CDR1 and CDR2 from the germline V gene are MNHEY and SVGAGI.

This clone showed up many times. The V gene is TRBV7-9, the J gene TRBJ2-7; 8 nucleotides align to TRBD2. This CDR3 is built from 15 residues. In germline, CDR1 is SEHNR, CDR2 FQNEAQ (reference sequence). The V gene end was trimmed by 4 bases and the J gene end by 3 bases; junction bases not matched to a gene: 8. The CDR3 loop reads CASSSPGGEGYEQYF. CDR3 nucleotides: TGTGCCAGCAGCTCACCGGGAGGGGAAGGCTACGAGCAGTACTTC.

The chain uses TRBV24-1 and TRBJ2-5, with TRBD2 matching over 15 bases. The V segment lost 4 bases and the J segment 4 bases; nucleotides outside the gene matches: 3. Germline CDR1 is KGHDR and CDR2 is SFDVKD. The CDR3 loop spans 16 amino acids. The CDR3 DNA reads TGTGCCACCAGTGACCCGGGACTAGCGGGAGGAGAGACCCAGTACTTC. Its translation is CATSDPGLAGGETQYF.

The V call is TRBV4-3, the J call TRBJ2-1, with TRBD1 matching over 7 bases. This CDR3 spans 16 amino acids. V lost 0 bases and J lost 7; bases outside the gene matches: 9. Germline loops: CDR1 LGHNA, CDR2 YSLEER. The CDR3 protein is CASSQEWQGVWNEQFF. CDR3 DNA sequence: TGCGCCAGCAGCCAAGAATGGCAGGGGGTTTGGAATGAGCAGTTCTTC.

This clone has just one count. The chain couples TRBV4-3 to TRBJ1-1; tentatively, D is TRBD1 (6 bases). V lost 0 bases and J lost 4, with 12 bases in between. The CDR3 contains 15 residues. From germline, CDR1 is LGHNA and CDR2 YSLEER. CDR3 sequence reads: CASSQDVRGITEAFF. As DNA, the CDR3 is TGCGCCAGCAGCCAAGATGTCAGGGGAATCACTGAAGCTTTCTTT.

The sample holds one count of this clone. J is TRBJ2-2 and V is TRBV7-3; no firm D call. This CDR3 region has 13 residues. Trimming cost V 4 bases and J 5 bases, with 8 bases left between them. CDR1 is SGHTA and CDR2 is FQGTGA in the germline V gene. In DNA, the CDR3 is TGTGCCAGCAGCTATGGAGTAACCGGGGAGCTGTTTTTT. It specifies CASSYGVTGELFF. The whole variable domain, remainder taken from reference TRBV7-3 and TRBJ2-2, is GAGVSQTPSNKVTEKGKYVELRCDPISGHTALYWYRQSLGQGPEFLIYFQGTGAADDSGLPNDRFFAVRPEGSVSTLKIQRTERGDSAVYLCASSYGVTGELFFGEGSRLTVL.

The chain couples TRBV30 to TRBJ2-7; D may be TRBD1 (6 bases). V lost 2 bases, J lost 5 bases, and 22 bases lay in between. This CDR3 is built from 16 residues. Germline values: CDR1 GTSNPN, CDR2 SVGIG (reference sequence). Here the CDR3 reads CAWSRGHRDISHEQYF. CDR3 DNA sequence: TGTGCCTGGAGTAGGGGCCATCGGGACATATCCCACGAGCAGTACTTC.

This clone was counted only a few times. The V call is TRBV27, the J call TRBJ1-5; 9 positions match TRBD1. This CDR3 spans 15 amino acids. J was trimmed by 7 bases and V by 8 bases; bases with no gene match: 12. Germline assignment: CDR1 MNHEY and CDR2 SMNVEV (reference sequence). CDR3 DNA: TGTGCCAGCGCCGGTCTCGACAGGGGGGGCCAGCCCCAGCATTTT. Translating gives CASAGLDRGGQPQHF.

This clone appeared a single time. The chain recombines TRBV7-8 with TRBJ1-4; D is possibly TRBD1 (5 bases). CDR3 size: 14 residues. V lost 5 bases and J lost 5, with 12 bases in between. Germline assignment: CDR1 SGHVS and CDR2 FQNEAQ. The CDR3 bases are TGTGCCAGCAGCCTAGGGACTGGGAATGAAAAACTGTTTTTT. This sequence encodes CASSLGTGNEKLFF. The complete variable domain, with remaining parts taken from reference TRBV7-8 and TRBJ1-4, reads GAGVSQSPRYKVAKRGQDVALRCDPISGHVSLFWYQQALGQGPEFLTYFQNEAQLDKSGLPSDRFFAERPEGSVSTLKIQRTQQEDSAVYLCASSLGTGNEKLFFGSGTQLSVL.

The chain couples TRBV30 to TRBJ1-2, with a weak D call TRBD1 (6 bases). The CDR3 is made up of 13 amino acids. Germline CDR1 is GTSNPN and CDR2 is SVGIG (reference sequence). Trimming took 1 base from V and 4 from J, leaving 10 bases between them. CDR3 sequence: CAWSGTAFYGYTF. The DNA for the CDR3 is TGTGCCTGGAGTGGGACAGCCTTCTATGGCTACACCTTC.

The chain links TRBV10-3 to TRBJ2-7; D is possibly TRBD1 (6 bases). This CDR3 contains 17 residues. The germline V gene encodes CDR1 ENHRY and CDR2 SYGVKD. V lost 2 bases and J 3 bases, leaving 20 bases between the germline ends. CDR3 in amino acids: CAISEVPGANLNYEQYF. Here the CDR3 DNA reads TGTGCCATCAGTGAGGTTCCAGGGGCCAACTTGAACTACGAGCAGTACTTC.

To note about this clone: In this CDR3 the conserved last residue, phenylalanine or tryptophan, is missing, so a read error is likely. It is unclear where the CDR3 begins or ends on the DNA, so no DNA is shown, and the CDR3 is as TCRdb lists it. This sequence joins TRBV29-1 and TRBJ1-1; the table's D call, TRBD1, has no DNA check behind it. CDR1 and CDR2 (germline): SQVTM, ANQGSEA. Ends included, the CDR3 has 8 residues. The CDR3 loop is CSVDNQFY.

This clone has at least ten counts. The chain couples TRBV7-2 to TRBJ1-6, with unresolved D. Per the germline V gene, CDR1 is SGHTA and CDR2 is FQGNSA. Deletions cut 2 bases from V and 8 bases from J, with 7 bases between. The CDR3 loop spans 13 amino acids. The CDR3 is CASSLSTYSPLHF. Here the CDR3 DNA reads TGTGCCAGCAGCTTATCCACTTATTCACCCCTCCACTTT.

The chain recombines TRBV27 with TRBJ1-2, with TRBD1 identical over 7 bases. Trimming removed 6 bases from V and 4 bases from J; junction bases left unmatched: 5. The CDR3 runs to 13 residues. The germline gives CDR1 MNHEY, CDR2 SMNVEV (reference sequence). The CDR3 bases are TGTGCCAGCAGCCTGGGACAGTTCTATGGCTACACCTTC. Its protein product is CASSLGQFYGYTF.

The V gene is TRBV28, the J gene TRBJ1-2; perhaps TRBD1 as D (5 bases). Germline V gives CDR1 MDHEN, CDR2 SYDVKM. This CDR3 spans 15 amino acids. Deletions cut 5 bases from V and 1 base from J, with 14 bases between. The CDR3 DNA is TGTGCCAGCAGTAAGACAGTAAATGATAACTATGGCTACACCTTC. Protein sequence: CASSKTVNDNYGYTF.

The chain has TRBV2 and TRBJ2-2; TRBD2 is a possible D gene (6 bases). CDR1 is SNHLY and CDR2 is FYNNEI in the germline V gene. V lost 8 bases and J 6 bases, leaving 7 bases between the germline ends. CDR3 length: 11 residues. CDR3 sequence (DNA): TGTGCCAGCCGACTAGCCGGGGAGCTGTTTTTT. Residues: CASRLAGELFF.

This chain connects TRBV7-9 to TRBJ2-1; a possible D gene is TRBD2 (6 bases). The CDR3 covers 14 residues. Trimming pared 3 bases from V and 7 bases from J, leaving 13 bases between. Germline CDR1 SEHNR, CDR2 FQNEAQ (reference sequence). The CDR3 sequence is CASSFLISGNEQFF. In nucleotides, the CDR3 is TGTGCCAGCAGCTTTCTCATCAGCGGGAATGAGCAGTTCTTC.

This sequence joins TRBV28 and TRBJ1-5, with D perhaps matching TRBD1 (6 bases). V gave up 8 bases and J gave up 8 bases, with 16 bases separating them. The germline CDR1 and CDR2 sequences are MDHEN and SYDVKM. The CDR3 totals 13 residues. The CDR3 protein is CASHTGRIKPQHF. CDR3 coding DNA: TGTGCCAGCCATACAGGGAGAATCAAGCCCCAGCATTTT.

The rearrangement links TRBV24-1 to TRBJ2-1; 7 bases match TRBD1. The CDR3 runs 14 residues. Germline loops: CDR1 KGHDR, CDR2 SFDVKD. J gave up 7 bases and V 6 bases, and 8 bases lay outside the gene matches. Written as DNA, the CDR3 is TGTGCCACCAGTTTTCAGGGGGTGAAGAATGAGCAGTTCTTC. It specifies CATSFQGVKNEQFF.

The chain recombines TRBV7-3 with TRBJ2-2; 9 positions match TRBD1. V was pared by 5 bases and J by 6 bases, with 4 bases of the junction left unmatched. From germline, CDR1 is SGHTA and CDR2 FQGTGA. This CDR3 spans 14 amino acids. As DNA, the CDR3 is TGTGCCAGCAGCCCCAGACAGGGGGCCGGGGAGCTGTTTTTT. Translated, it gives CASSPRQGAGELFF.

The V and J genes are TRBV4-1 and TRBJ2-2, with TRBD1 matching 8 bases. CDR1 and CDR2 from the germline V gene are MGHRA and YSYEKL. The CDR3 has 15 amino acids. The trim removed 4 bases at V and 6 bases at J, leaving 7 bases unmatched. CDR3 region: CASSPSQGASGELFF. The CDR3 nucleotides read TGCGCCAGCAGCCCGAGTCAGGGGGCGTCCGGGGAGCTGTTTTTT.

The chain employs TRBV11-1 and TRBJ1-1, with D unresolved. Germline CDR1 and CDR2: SGHAT and FQDESV (reference sequence). V was cut by 3 bases and J by 6 bases, with 8 bases left in between. This CDR3 region has 12 residues. Here the CDR3 DNA reads TGTGCCAGCAGCTTCTCCGGGTCTGAAGCTTTCTTT. It specifies CASSFSGSEAFF.

The chain joins TRBV18 to TRBJ2-5, with 8 bases matching TRBD1. The CDR3 totals 14 residues. Germline V gives CDR1 KGHSH, CDR2 LQKENI. The trim removed 2 bases at V and 7 bases at J, leaving 6 bases unmatched. The CDR3 loop is CASSPGQGAGTQYF. The CDR3 DNA follows: TGTGCCAGCTCACCAGGACAGGGAGCAGGGACCCAGTACTTC.

The rearrangement uses TRBV7-2 and TRBJ1-6, with TRBD1 as a possible D gene (6 bases). The CDR3 spans 15 residues. Trimming cost V 4 bases and J 9 bases, with 16 bases left between them. Looked up from germline, CDR1 is SGHTA and CDR2 is FQGNSA. The CDR3 DNA is TGTGCCAGCAGCTCAACGGGACAAGGCCTTTCACCCCTCCACTTT. It specifies CASSSTGQGLSPLHF.

The rearrangement uses TRBV7-9 and TRBJ2-1, with D perhaps matching TRBD2 (5 bases). Germline CDR1 SEHNR, CDR2 FQNEAQ (reference sequence). Trimming left V 4 bases short and J 9 bases short, with 19 bases between. The CDR3 contains 15 residues. This CDR3 reads CASSSLTRLSGEQFF. The CDR3 nucleotides read TGTGCCAGCAGCTCCCTGACAAGATTGAGCGGTGAGCAGTTCTTC.

This clone was seen just once. The chain uses TRBV7-2 and TRBJ2-7, with D possibly TRBD2 on 6 matching bases. Germline V gene data show CDR1 as SGHTA and CDR2 as FQGNSA. The CDR3 sequence is 13 residues long. The V gene lost 5 bases and the J gene lost 3 bases, with 11 bases spanning the gap. CDR3 sequence (DNA): TGTGCCAGCAGCCTAAAGACTAGCTACGAGCAGTACTTC. It is translated as CASSLKTSYEQYF. The full variable domain, in which reference TRBV7-2 and TRBJ2-7 provide the parts outside the CDR3, is GAGVSQSPSNKVTEKGKDVELRCDPISGHTALYWYRQSLGQGLEFLIYFQGNSAPDKSGLPSDRFSAERTGGSVSTLTIQRTQQEDSAVYLCASSLKTSYEQYFGPGTRLTVT.